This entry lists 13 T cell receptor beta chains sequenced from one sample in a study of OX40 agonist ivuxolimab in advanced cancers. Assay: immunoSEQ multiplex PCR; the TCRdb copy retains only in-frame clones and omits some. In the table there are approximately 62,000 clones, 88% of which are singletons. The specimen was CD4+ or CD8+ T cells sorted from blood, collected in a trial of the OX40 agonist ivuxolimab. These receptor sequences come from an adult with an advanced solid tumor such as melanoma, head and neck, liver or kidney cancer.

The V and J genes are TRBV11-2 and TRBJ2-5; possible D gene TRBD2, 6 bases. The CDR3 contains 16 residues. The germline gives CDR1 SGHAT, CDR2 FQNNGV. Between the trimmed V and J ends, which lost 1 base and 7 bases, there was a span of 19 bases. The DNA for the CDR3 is TGTGCCAGCAGCTTAGTCAGACTAGTTCAGCTTGGGACCCAGTACTTC. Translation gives CASSLVRLVQLGTQYF.

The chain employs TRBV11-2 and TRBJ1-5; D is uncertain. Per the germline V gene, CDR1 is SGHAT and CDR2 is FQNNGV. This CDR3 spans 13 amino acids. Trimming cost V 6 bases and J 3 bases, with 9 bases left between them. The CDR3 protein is CASSRQSNQPQHF. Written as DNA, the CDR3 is TGTGCCAGCAGTAGACAATCCAATCAGCCCCAGCATTTT.

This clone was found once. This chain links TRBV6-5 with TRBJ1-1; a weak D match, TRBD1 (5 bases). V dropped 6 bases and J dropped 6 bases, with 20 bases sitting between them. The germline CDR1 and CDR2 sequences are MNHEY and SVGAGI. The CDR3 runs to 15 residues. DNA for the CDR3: TGTGCCAGCAGGTCGGGCCGGCAGGGCACCTCTGAAGCTTTCTTT. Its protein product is CASRSGRQGTSEAFF.

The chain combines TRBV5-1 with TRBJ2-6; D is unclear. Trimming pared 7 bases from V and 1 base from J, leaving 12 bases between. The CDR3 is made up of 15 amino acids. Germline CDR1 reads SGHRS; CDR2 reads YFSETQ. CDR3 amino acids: CASADGSSGANVLTF. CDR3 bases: TGCGCCAGCGCGGACGGTAGTTCTGGGGCCAACGTCCTGACTTTC.

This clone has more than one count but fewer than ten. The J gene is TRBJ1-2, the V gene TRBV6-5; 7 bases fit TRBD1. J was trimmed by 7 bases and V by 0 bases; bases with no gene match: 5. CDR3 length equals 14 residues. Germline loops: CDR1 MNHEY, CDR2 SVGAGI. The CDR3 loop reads CASSYSGTVGGYTF. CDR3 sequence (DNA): TGTGCCAGCAGTTACTCGGGGACAGTGGGTGGCTACACCTTC.

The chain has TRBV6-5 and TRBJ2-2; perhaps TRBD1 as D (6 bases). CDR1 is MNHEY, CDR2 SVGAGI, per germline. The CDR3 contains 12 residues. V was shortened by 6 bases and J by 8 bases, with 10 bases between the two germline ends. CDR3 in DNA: TGTGCCAGCAGAAACAGGGCAGGGGAGCTGTTTTTT. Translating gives CASRNRAGELFF.

CDR3 protein: CASSIRGLAKNIQYF. CDR3 bases: TGTGCCAGCAGTATCAGGGGACTAGCCAAAAACATTCAGTACTTC. This sequence joins TRBV28 and TRBJ2-4; D is tentatively TRBD1 or TRBD2 (6 bases each). CDR1 is MDHEN, CDR2 SYDVKM, per germline. The CDR3 runs 15 residues. The V and J ends lost 5 bases and 0 bases respectively, with 11 bases between them.

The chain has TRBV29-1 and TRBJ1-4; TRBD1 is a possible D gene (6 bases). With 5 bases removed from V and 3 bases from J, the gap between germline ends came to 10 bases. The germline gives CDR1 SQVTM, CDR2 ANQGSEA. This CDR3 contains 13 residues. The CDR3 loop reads CSVTGIANEKLFF. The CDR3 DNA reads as TGCAGCGTTACAGGGATAGCTAATGAAAAACTGTTTTTT. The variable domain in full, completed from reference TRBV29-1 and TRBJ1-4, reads SAVISQKPSRDICQRGTSLTIQCQVDSQVTMMFWYRQQPGQSLTLIATANQGSEATYESGFVIDKFPISRPNLTFSTLTVSNMSPEDSSIYLCSVTGIANEKLFFGSGTQLSVL.

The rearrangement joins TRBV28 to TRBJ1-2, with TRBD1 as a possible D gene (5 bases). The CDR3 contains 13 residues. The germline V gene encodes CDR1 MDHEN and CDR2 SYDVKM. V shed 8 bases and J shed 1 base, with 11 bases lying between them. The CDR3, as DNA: TGTGCCAGCCACCCGGGGGGTAACTATGGCTACACCTTC. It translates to CASHPGGNYGYTF.

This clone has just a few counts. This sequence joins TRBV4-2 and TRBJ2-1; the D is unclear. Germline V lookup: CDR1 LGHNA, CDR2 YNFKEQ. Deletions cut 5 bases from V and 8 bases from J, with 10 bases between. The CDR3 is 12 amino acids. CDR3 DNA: TGTGCCAGCAGCAGAACTTCGCATGAGCAGTTCTTC. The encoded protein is CASSRTSHEQFF.

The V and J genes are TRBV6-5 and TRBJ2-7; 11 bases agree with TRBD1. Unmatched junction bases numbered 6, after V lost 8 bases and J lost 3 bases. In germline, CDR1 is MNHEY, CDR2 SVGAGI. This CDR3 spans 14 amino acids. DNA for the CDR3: TGTGCCAGCTCCGGACAGGGGGCTTTCTACGAGCAGTACTTC. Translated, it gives CASSGQGAFYEQYF.

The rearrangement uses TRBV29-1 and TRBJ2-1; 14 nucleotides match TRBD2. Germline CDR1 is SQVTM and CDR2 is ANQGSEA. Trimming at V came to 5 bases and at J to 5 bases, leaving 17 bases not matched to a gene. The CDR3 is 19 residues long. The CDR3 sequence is CSVTVRTSGRTGLDNEQFF. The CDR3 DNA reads TGCAGCGTTACCGTTCGGACTAGCGGGAGGACGGGCCTCGACAATGAGCAGTTCTTC.

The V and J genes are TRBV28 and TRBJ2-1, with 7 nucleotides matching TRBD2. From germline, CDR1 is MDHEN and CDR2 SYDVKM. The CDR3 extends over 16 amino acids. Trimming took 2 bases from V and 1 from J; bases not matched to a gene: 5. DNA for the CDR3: TGTGCCAGCAGTTTAGGGGGAGGGGATTCCTACAATGAGCAGTTCTTC. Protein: CASSLGGGDSYNEQFF.